The TCR beta chain under discussion was sequenced for a study of identical twins. Unmatched junction bases numbered 10, after V lost 7 bases and J lost 7 bases. Germline loops: CDR1 MNHEY, CDR2 SVGEGT. The CDR3 runs to 14 residues. TCRdb recomputed calls from the 5' RACE reads with MiXCR, one row per CDR3 protein. The profile covers 420,000 or so distinct CDR3 sequences, with approximately 18% appearing a single time and around 12% taken by the ten largest. The chain links TRBV6-2 or TRBV6-3 to TRBJ2-1; TRBD1 aligns across 7 bases. Sequenced input: naive T cells sorted from blood. This receptor was identified in a man in his fifties or sixties in good health. CDR3 DNA sequence: TGTGCCAGCAACCAGCCGGGACAGCCGAATGAGCAGTTCTTC. Residues: CASNQPGQPNEQFF.